This T cell receptor (beta chain) was captured in a study of blood T cell repertoires in COVID-19 (dated by TCRdb to the early 2020s). For context, the study as a whole: The collaborator samples originated in the United States, Italy and Spain and spanned the acute and convalescent phases of COVID-19. The prospective study material was composed of cDNA or gDNA derived from T cells, B-cell-depleted T cells, or PBMCs. Subjects who had been exposed to COVID-19, were actively infected with it, or had recovered from it provided the deeply sampled blood TCRbeta repertoires that made up the dataset. The repertoires were released in a freely available public database meant as a resource for research on the immune response to SARS-CoV-2. The samples were drawn from two sources: the first 160 participants of the ongoing ImmuneRACE study, and 1,000 to 1,500 subjects contributed by 6 global collaborators. The sample metadata nearly always contained a de-identified subject ID, COVID-19 status, age in years and sex. Where HLA class I and class II types were available, the types were taken from metadata supplied by the sample provider, not from assay-based typing. General conclusions and limits of the study: The quantity of clinical and demographic metadata differed by source and by participant and was supplied without curation.

TCRbeta CDR3 regions were amplified from genomic DNA using the immunoSEQ Assay, a bias-controlled multiplex PCR. The source study handled its data this way. Within the assay, amplification of reference gene primers was used to estimate how many nucleated cells each sample contained. Sequence reads were collapsed and filtered to measure the absolute abundance of every unique TCRbeta CDR3 rearrangement. For each sample, productive Simpson clonality was calculated as the square root of Simpson's diversity index across productive rearrangements. TCRdb mirrors the immuneACCESS table, restricted to in-frame sequences. Some clones are absent from its copies; in checked studies, under half trace to an unresolved V gene, and the reason for the others is unknown. Clone size and V and J calls were adopted from that table, with D and trimming inferred from the DNA. The sample table contains 150,000 to 200,000 clones; only one count was recorded for more than 75% of them. The ten largest clones represent 2.7% of the sample.

CDR1 LNHDA and CDR2 SQIVND are derived from the germline V gene (reference sequence). Between the V and J ends, shortened by 6 bases and 2 bases respectively, the junction contains 13 bases. From its cysteine to its phenylalanine, the CDR3 spans 14 amino acids. The CDR3 DNA has 42 bases and is translated from base 1. Regarding this clone: Which antigen it targets is not known. Per-base quality was not reported, and no clone a single base away is much larger than it.

The collaborating institutions used their own protocols to collect whole blood in K2EDTA tubes. For TCRbeta analysis, collaborators shipped samples in one of three forms: frozen whole blood, isolated PBMCs, or DNA extracted from either of those sample types. Recombination joined TRBV19 with TRBJ1-2; the D gene is unclear. The sequenced sample consisted of peripheral blood. The sequence was obtained from a man aged 40-49 years with active or convalescent COVID-19. For the CDR3, the sequence is CASSEQRFNYGYTF. In nucleotides, the sequence is TGTGCCAGTAGCGAACAGAGATTCAACTATGGCTACACCTTC.